The 24 T cell receptor beta chains reported below all come from one sample, sequenced in a study of circulating CD8 cells and anti-PD-1 response in melanoma. Live CD3+CD8+TCRalphabeta+ cells were sorted into four subsets by PD-1 and/or TIGIT. TCR libraries were prepared from roughly 15 ng of total RNA with the QIAseq Immune Repertoire TCR panel. A single record per CDR3 protein comes from TCRdb applying MiXCR to the reads. The sample lists fewer than 550 distinct CDR3 sequences, 7.5% to 8% seen once, with 30% to 40% in the top ten. This specimen was CD8+ T cells from PBMCs, taken at baseline or after one month of anti-PD-1 therapy (not recorded which). Receptor source: a human donor with melanoma.

In its sample, this clonotype is large. The chain recombines TRBV19 with TRBJ2-4; the match to TRBD2 covers 7 bases. Germline V gives CDR1 LNHDA, CDR2 SQIVND (reference sequence). Losses at the gene ends were 0 bases for V and 4 bases for J; bases not matched to a gene: 3. There are 15 residues in the CDR3. The DNA of the CDR3 is TGTGCCAGTAGTATAGAGGCTAGCGGAAAAAACATTCAGTACTTC. It codes for CASSIEASGKNIQYF.

This clonotype is large within its sample. One end of the junction does not line up with germline, which may come from a read error. The CDR3 loop reads CASSVVHGGILNEQYF. CDR3 bases: TGTGCCAGTAGTGTTGTTCACGGGGGAATTCTGAACGAGCAGTATTTC. V gene TRBV19 combines with J gene TRBJ2-7, with D maybe TRBD2 (6 bases). The CDR3 loop spans 16 amino acids. Germline lookup yields CDR1 LNHDA and CDR2 SQIVND (reference sequence). The full variable domain, in which reference TRBV19 and TRBJ2-7 provide the parts outside the CDR3, is DGGITQSPKYLFRKEGQNVTLSCEQNLNHDAMYWYRQDPGQGLRLIYYSQIVNDFQKGDIAEGYSVSREKKESFPLTVTSAQKNPTAFYLCASSVVHGGILNEQYFGPGTRLTVT.

By sample fraction, this clonotype is medium-sized. In nucleotides, the CDR3 is TGTGCCAGCAGCTTAGCGGACAGGGGTTATAATTCACCCCTCCACTTT. This gives the protein CASSLADRGYNSPLHF. The V and J genes are TRBV7-2 and TRBJ1-6; 9 nucleotides line up with TRBD1. The CDR3 contains 16 residues. The junction had 1 base not matched to a gene; V was cut back by 0 bases and J by 4 bases. Germline loops: CDR1 SGHTA, CDR2 FQGNSA.

This clonotype is labeled as medium-sized (0.01 to 0.1%). The chain joins TRBV11-2 to TRBJ2-7; D gene uncertain. The CDR3 has 12 amino acids. The V and J ends lost 0 bases and 3 bases respectively, with 3 bases between them. In germline, CDR1 is SGHAT, CDR2 FQNNGV. The CDR3 DNA reads as TGTGCCAGCAGCTTAGAGCGCTACGAGCAGTACTTC. Protein: CASSLERYEQYF.

This clonotype is termed medium-sized (0.01 to 0.1%). The chain has TRBV19 and TRBJ2-2, with 12 nucleotides matching TRBD2. Per the germline V gene, CDR1 is LNHDA and CDR2 is SQIVND (reference sequence). The CDR3 has 16 amino acids. V shed 7 bases and J 7 bases; nucleotides not matched to a gene: 10. CDR3 amino acids: CASKASGRALNGELFF. DNA of the CDR3: TGTGCCAGTAAGGCTAGCGGGAGGGCCCTAAACGGGGAGCTGTTTTTT. The whole variable domain, remainder taken from reference TRBV19 and TRBJ2-2, is DGGITQSPKYLFRKEGQNVTLSCEQNLNHDAMYWYRQDPGQGLRLIYYSQIVNDFQKGDIAEGYSVSREKKESFPLTVTSAQKNPTAFYLCASKASGRALNGELFFGEGSRLTVL.

By sample share, this clonotype is large. The chain recombines TRBV19 with TRBJ2-2, with 9 bases aligning to TRBD1. The length of the CDR3 is 14 residues. Germline V lookup: CDR1 LNHDA, CDR2 SQIVND (reference sequence). J lost 3 bases, V lost 7 bases, and 3 bases had no gene match. The CDR3 spells CASTGQGYTGELFF. The CDR3 bases are TGTGCCAGTACGGGACAGGGATACACCGGGGAGCTGTTTTTT.

This clonotype is medium-sized by share. The chain joins TRBV14 to TRBJ2-7; no clear D. V was cut by 4 bases and J by 2 bases, with 18 bases left in between. Germline loops: CDR1 SGHDN, CDR2 FVKESK. This CDR3 spans 16 amino acids. CDR3 sequence (DNA): TGTGCCAGCAGCCTGCTGGATAAGAAAATAGCCTACGAGCAGTACTTC. It translates to CASSLLDKKIAYEQYF.

By proportion, this clonotype is medium-sized. The rearrangement links TRBV20-1 to TRBJ2-7, with 8 bases matching TRBD2. Germline CDR1 DFQATT, CDR2 SNEGSKA (reference sequence). Trimming removed 1 base from V and 3 bases from J; junction bases left unmatched: 17. The CDR3 runs 18 residues. The CDR3 protein is CSARGLRVSGAMIYEQYF. The CDR3, as DNA: TGCAGTGCTAGAGGTCTTCGAGTTAGCGGGGCCATGATCTACGAGCAGTACTTC.

As to this clonotype: Possible read error: a much larger clone is one base away. J is TRBJ2-5 and V is TRBV20-1, with TRBD2 matching 7 bases. This CDR3 has 15 residues. Germline V gene lookup returns CDR1 DFQATT and CDR2 SNEGSKA (reference sequence). V was pared by 0 bases and J by 4 bases, with 8 bases of the junction left unmatched. DNA for the CDR3: TGCAGTGCTAGAGATGGGGACGGGAGGCGAGAGACCCAGTACTTC. Its protein product is CSARDGDGRRETQYF.

Sample share makes this clonotype large. The V gene is TRBV28, the J gene TRBJ2-7; TRBD2 aligns across 15 bases. The CDR3 spans 16 residues. CDR1 and CDR2 (germline): MDHEN, SYDVKM. Trimming cost V 5 bases and J 4 bases; bases outside gene matches: 6. DNA for the CDR3: TGTGCCAGCAGTCCTCGGACTAGCGGGAGGGGGTACGAGCAGTACTTC. As protein: CASSPRTSGRGYEQYF.

The rearrangement links TRBV5-6 to TRBJ2-1, with TRBD1 matching 7 bases. V was pared by 5 bases and J by 4 bases, with 18 bases of the junction left unmatched. Germline CDR1 is SGHDT and CDR2 is YYEEEE. The CDR3 runs to 18 residues. CDR3 bases: TGTGCCAGCAGTCGTCTCACTTCCGGGACAGAGGCTTACAATGAGCAGTTCTTC. As protein: CASSRLTSGTEAYNEQFF.

Points on this clonotype: A much larger clone sits a single nucleotide away, making a read error possible. The rearrangement links TRBV5-8 to TRBJ2-3; D is tentatively TRBD1 or TRBD2 (5 bases each). Germline loops: CDR1 SGHTS, CDR2 YDEGEE. The CDR3 spans 15 residues. CDR3: CASSQAGRVTGTQYF. The DNA of the CDR3 is TGTGCCAGCAGCCAAGCAGGGAGAGTCACAGGTACGCAGTATTTT.

This clonotype is hyperexpanded in the sample. The chain is built from TRBV28 and TRBJ2-7, with D tentatively TRBD1 or TRBD2 (6 bases each). The germline V gene has CDR1 MDHEN and CDR2 SYDVKM. Trimming removed 3 bases from V and 3 bases from J, with 18 bases in between. The CDR3 extends over 16 amino acids. CDR3 loop: CASSLSGASGLYEQYF. For the CDR3, the DNA is TGTGCCAGCAGTTTGTCGGGGGCCTCGGGGCTCTACGAGCAGTACTTC.

This clonotype qualifies as medium-sized. Since the CDR3 does not end with the conserved phenylalanine or tryptophan, this likely comes from a read error. The V gene is TRBV20-1, the J gene TRBJ1-5; 7 nucleotides align to TRBD1. V shed 0 bases, J shed 0 bases, and the junction held 5 bases outside the gene matches. Germline V gives CDR1 DFQATT, CDR2 SNEGSKA (reference sequence). This CDR3 comprises 16 residues. As DNA, the CDR3 is TGCAGTGCTAGAGAAGGGGGCCCATATAGCAATCAGCCCCAGCATCTT. As protein: CSAREGGPYSNQPQHL.

This clonotype is large (0.1 to 1%). This chain uses TRBV19 with TRBJ2-7; D is unclear. Trimming removed 3 bases at V and 7 bases at J, with 7 bases between. CDR1 and CDR2 from the germline V gene are LNHDA and SQIVND (reference sequence). There are 11 residues in the CDR3. Here the CDR3 reads CASSMSGEQYF. The CDR3 nucleotides read TGTGCCAGTAGTATGAGTGGGGAGCAGTACTTC.

By share, this clonotype ranks as medium-sized (0.01 to 0.1%). For the CDR3, the DNA is TGTGCCTGGGAGAGCGGGGTGCACTGGGGCGGGGAGCTGTTTTTT. It codes for CAWESGVHWGGELFF. The rearrangement links TRBV30 to TRBJ2-2; 7 positions agree with TRBD2. The CDR3 length is 15 residues. Germline assignment: CDR1 GTSNPN and CDR2 SVGIG (reference sequence). Trimming cost V 5 bases and J 7 bases; bases outside gene matches: 13.

The table lists this clonotype with a few counts. The chain is built from TRBV19 and TRBJ2-3; 7 positions match TRBD2. CDR3 length equals 14 residues. Per germline, CDR1 LNHDA and CDR2 SQIVND (reference sequence). DNA for the CDR3: TGTGCGTCCCGGGAGGCAGGGAACACAGATACGCAGTATTTT. Protein product: CASREAGNTDTQYF.

This clonotype is large. The chain carries TRBV24-1 and TRBJ2-2; D might be TRBD1 (6 bases). This CDR3 spans 19 amino acids. Germline values: CDR1 KGHDR, CDR2 SFDVKD. Trimming removed 3 bases from V and 0 bases from J, with 19 bases in between. Here the CDR3 reads CATSDPSAGDLPNTGELFF. DNA of the CDR3: TGTGCCACCAGTGATCCGAGTGCAGGGGACCTACCGAACACCGGGGAGCTGTTTTTT.

Concerning this clonotype: A far larger clone is one base from this, pointing to a likely read error. This chain uses TRBV2 with TRBJ2-1; 11 positions match TRBD1. Germline lookup yields CDR1 SNHLY and CDR2 FYNNEI. This CDR3 is 15 amino acids long. The ends lost 4 bases at V and 10 bases at J; junction bases unmatched: 9. The CDR3 nucleotides are TGTGCCAGCAGTGGTTGGAGGACAGGGGGCGACGAGCAGTTCTTC. Translated: CASSGWRTGGDEQFF.

This clonotype rates as large. The chain employs TRBV28 and TRBJ2-4; TRBD1 matches at 7 bases. V shed 7 bases, J shed 9 bases, and the junction held 15 bases outside the gene matches. This CDR3 spans 15 amino acids. CDR1 MDHEN and CDR2 SYDVKM come from the germline V gene. The CDR3 nucleotides are TGTGCCAGCACGAGTCCGGTGACAGGGTGGGGCATTCAGTACTTC. Translating it yields CASTSPVTGWGIQYF.

In this sample, this clonotype is medium-sized. Given a much more abundant clone one base away, this may be a read error. V and J are TRBV24-1 and TRBJ1-2; weak D call: TRBD1 (5 bases). In germline, CDR1 is KGHDR, CDR2 SFDVKD. The CDR3 runs 17 residues. V dropped 6 bases and J dropped 2 bases, with 21 bases sitting between them. CDR3 nucleotides: TGTGCCACCAGTAAAGGACGGGGTTTTGGGGGAAACTATGGCTACACCTTC. This codes for CATSKGRGFGGNYGYTF.

The chain uses TRBV25-1 and TRBJ2-1; D unclear. Germline-derived CDR1 and CDR2 are MGHDK and SYGVNS. V was trimmed by 9 bases and J by 8 bases, leaving 11 bases between them. The CDR3 is made up of 11 amino acids. The CDR3 sequence is CARRHGYEQFF. The CDR3 DNA reads as TGTGCCAGGAGACATGGGTATGAGCAGTTCTTC.

The chain couples TRBV6-2 or TRBV6-3 to TRBJ2-7, with TRBD1 identical over 9 bases. Trimming at V came to 6 bases and at J to 3 bases, leaving 6 bases not matched to a gene. The CDR3 is 14 amino acids. Germline CDR1 and CDR2: MNHEY and SVGEGT. The CDR3 bases are TGTGCCAGCAGGGACCGGACAGGGGACTACGAGCAGTACTTC. This encodes CASRDRTGDYEQYF.

By frequency in the sample, this clonotype is large (0.1 to 1%). The V call is TRBV25-1, the J call TRBJ1-5; D gene unclear. This CDR3 spans 14 amino acids. CDR1 and CDR2 (germline): MGHDK, SYGVNS. Trimming took 1 base from V and 3 from J, leaving 7 bases between them. In DNA form, the CDR3 reads TGTGCCAGCAGTGAATCCGGGCTCAATCAGCCCCAGCATTTT. Protein product: CASSESGLNQPQHF.